The 18 T cell receptor beta chains given below trace back to one sample, sequenced in a study of cytomegalovirus exposure and HLA in healthy donors. Primers for the PCR totalled 60 Vbeta and 13 Jbeta. Produced via immunoSEQ multiplex PCR; TCRdb's table is partial and in-frame only. The repertoire holds roughly 300,000 clones, with roughly 89% as singletons. The sequenced sample was PBMCs. These receptors all stem from a man in his forties in good health and CMV-seropositive.

The V and J genes are TRBV10-2 and TRBJ2-1; 7 bases fit TRBD1. The trim removed 8 bases at V and 4 bases at J, leaving 8 bases unmatched. The CDR3 loop spans 14 amino acids. From germline, CDR1 is WSHSY and CDR2 SAAADI. The CDR3 here is CASVAVRGYNEQFF. CDR3 in DNA: TGCGCCAGCGTGGCAGTCAGGGGGTACAATGAGCAGTTCTTC.

The DNA for the CDR3 is TGTGCCAGCAACCCGGCTGGCGGGAGGGCCCCTGGCACAGATACGCAGTATTTT. It yields the protein CASNPAGGRAPGTDTQYF. The V call is TRBV28, the J call TRBJ2-3; 9 positions match TRBD2. Trimming took 7 bases from V and 1 from J; bases not matched to a gene: 15. Germline lookup yields CDR1 MDHEN and CDR2 SYDVKM. The CDR3 is 18 amino acids.

This rearrangement joins TRBV5-1 to TRBJ2-5, with 7 bases aligning to TRBD2. Germline CDR1 reads SGHRS; CDR2 reads YFSETQ. The CDR3 sequence is 14 residues long. Trimming took 3 bases from V and 2 from J; bases not matched to a gene: 4. The DNA of the CDR3 is TGCGCCAGCAGCTCCATGGGACTACAAGAGACCCAGTACTTC. Translating gives CASSSMGLQETQYF.

The chain carries TRBV18 and TRBJ1-4, with TRBD1 matching 9 bases. CDR1 KGHSH and CDR2 LQKENI come from the germline V gene. After removal of 0 bases from V and 3 bases from J, the junction contained 11 bases not matched to a gene. The CDR3 extends over 19 amino acids. Here the CDR3 DNA reads TGTGCCAGCTCACCACCGAGTGGACAGGGGCGCCGGGCTAATGAAAAACTGTTTTTT. Translated: CASSPPSGQGRRANEKLFF.

The rearrangement joins TRBV30 to TRBJ2-7, with a weak D call TRBD1 (6 bases). Germline V lookup: CDR1 GTSNPN, CDR2 SVGIG (reference sequence). CDR3 length: 15 amino acids. V lost 0 bases to trimming and J lost 3 bases, with 15 bases between them. As DNA, the CDR3 is TGTGCCTGGAGTGTGGAACAGGGCAACGACTACGAGCAGTACTTC. Protein product: CAWSVEQGNDYEQYF.

As DNA, the CDR3 is TGTGCCAGCAGTGAAGCGCCCCGGACTAGCGTAAAGACCCAGTACTTC. Translating it yields CASSEAPRTSVKTQYF. The chain employs TRBV6-1 and TRBJ2-5, with 9 bases matching TRBD2. J was trimmed by 6 bases and V by 0 bases; bases with no gene match: 8. CDR1 is MNHNS, CDR2 SASEGT, per germline. The CDR3 sequence is 16 residues long.

The chain couples TRBV28 to TRBJ1-2, with TRBD1 identical over 9 bases. Germline V gives CDR1 MDHEN, CDR2 SYDVKM. This CDR3 has 15 residues. V shed 3 bases and J 2 bases; nucleotides not matched to a gene: 4. The CDR3 region is CASSFSGTGNYGYTF. The CDR3 DNA reads TGTGCCAGCAGTTTTTCCGGGACAGGGAACTATGGCTACACCTTC.

This clone was counted once. The chain uses TRBV11-3 and TRBJ2-7; D uncertain. Deletions cut 3 bases from V and 4 bases from J, with 16 bases between. Germline CDR1 reads SGHNT; CDR2 reads YENEEA. The CDR3 runs to 15 residues. The CDR3 DNA reads TGTGCCAGCAGCTTCAGCACAGCCGACCCGTACGAGCAGTACTTC. Its translation: CASSFSTADPYEQYF.

The V and J genes are TRBV9 and TRBJ2-1; 8 bases map to TRBD1. The J segment lost 8 bases and the V segment lost 4 bases, leaving 8 bases of the junction unmatched. The CDR3 has 14 residues. The germline V gene has CDR1 SGDLS and CDR2 YYNGEE. The CDR3, as DNA: TGTGCCAGCAGCTTTTCCGGGACAGGTGATGAGCAGTTCTTC. Its protein is CASSFSGTGDEQFF.

The gene calls are TRBV18 and TRBJ1-2; TRBD1 agrees at 9 bases. Germline V gives CDR1 KGHSH, CDR2 LQKENI. There are 15 residues in the CDR3. Trimming cost V 3 bases and J 8 bases; bases outside gene matches: 10. CDR3 sequence (DNA): TGTGCCAGCTCACCGTCGACAGGGGGAGAACGAGGCTACACCTTC. This sequence encodes CASSPSTGGERGYTF.

The chain recombines TRBV6-1 with TRBJ2-7; TRBD1 aligns across 8 bases. The CDR3 spans 10 residues. The J segment lost 12 bases and the V segment lost 6 bases, leaving 4 bases of the junction unmatched. Germline V gene lookup returns CDR1 MNHNS and CDR2 SASEGT. The CDR3: CASRNRGWYF. CDR3 coding DNA: TGTGCCAGCAGGAACAGGGGGTGGTACTTC.

This clone has only one observation. The chain combines TRBV7-9 with TRBJ1-2; a possible D gene is TRBD1 (6 bases). Germline V gene lookup returns CDR1 SEHNR and CDR2 FQNEAQ (reference sequence). The V end was cut by 5 bases, the J end by 8 bases, with 18 bases between. This CDR3 has 14 amino acids. The CDR3 DNA reads as TGTGCCAGCAGCGTTCGAGGGACATCTGAAGGCTACACCTTC. This sequence encodes CASSVRGTSEGYTF.

The chain has TRBV28 and TRBJ1-1, with D tentatively TRBD1 (6 bases). The CDR3 loop spans 14 amino acids. Trimming left V 5 bases short and J 6 bases short, with 16 bases between. CDR1 is MDHEN and CDR2 is SYDVKM in the germline V gene. The CDR3 coding sequence is TGTGCCAGCAGTGCACGACAGGTGGGGTCTGAAGCTTTCTTT. The encoded protein is CASSARQVGSEAFF. The variable domain in full, with the rest retrieved from reference TRBV28 and TRBJ1-1, is DVKVTQSSRYLVKRTGEKVFLECVQDMDHENMFWYRQDPGLGLRLIYFSYDVKMKEKGDIPEGYSVSREKKERFSLILESASTNQTSMYLCASSARQVGSEAFFGQGTRLTVV.

V gene TRBV6-5 combines with J gene TRBJ1-6, with 7 positions matching TRBD1. With V trimmed by 5 bases and J by 9 bases, 7 bases remained unmatched. The CDR3 is 14 residues long. The germline gives CDR1 MNHEY, CDR2 SVGAGI. The CDR3 DNA reads as TGTGCCAGCAGTGACAGGGACCCGATTTCACCCCTCCACTTT. It yields the protein CASSDRDPISPLHF.

The V and J genes are TRBV18 and TRBJ2-3; 9 bases agree with TRBD2. Germline-derived CDR1 and CDR2 are KGHSH and LQKENI. V lost 1 base to trimming and J lost 4 bases; unmatched junction nucleotides: 6. The CDR3 length is 16 residues. The CDR3: CASSPLGGGGADTQYF. The DNA of the CDR3 is TGTGCCAGCTCACCACTCGGCGGGGGGGGCGCAGATACGCAGTATTTT.

The J gene is TRBJ2-7, the V gene TRBV19; no reliable D call. Germline values: CDR1 LNHDA, CDR2 SQIVND (reference sequence). Trimming shortened V by 2 bases and J by 4 bases, and 9 bases separated the two germline ends. The CDR3 contains 13 residues. CDR3: CASSIQTEYEQYF. The CDR3 coding sequence is TGTGCCAGTAGTATACAAACAGAATACGAGCAGTACTTC.

The chain carries TRBV2 and TRBJ2-1; 12 bases line up with TRBD2. The CDR3 runs to 15 residues. V was clipped by 8 bases and J by 4 bases; unmatched bases: 6. Looked up from germline, CDR1 is SNHLY and CDR2 is FYNNEI. The CDR3 spells CASAQLAGGYNEQFF. The CDR3 DNA reads TGTGCCAGCGCCCAACTAGCGGGAGGATACAATGAGCAGTTCTTC.

The chain employs TRBV30 and TRBJ1-5; 7 bases align to TRBD1. This CDR3 is 17 amino acids long. CDR1 and CDR2 from the germline V gene are GTSNPN and SVGIG (reference sequence). V shed 2 bases, J shed 0 bases, and the junction held 10 bases outside the gene matches. CDR3 amino acids: CAWSSDSGQYSNQPQHF. The CDR3 DNA sequence: TGTGCCTGGAGTTCCGATTCGGGACAGTATAGCAATCAGCCCCAGCATTTT.